This entry describes one TCR beta chain. This CDR3 spans 13 amino acids. CDR1 LNHDA and CDR2 SQIVND come from the germline V gene (reference sequence). Trimming pared 8 bases from V and 3 bases from J, leaving 8 bases between. Sequenced by immunoSEQ multiplex PCR; TCRdb stores in-frame clones only, minus some. The sample lists 150,000 to 200,000 clones; around nine tenths were seen once. The sample comes from a study of blood T cell repertoires in COVID-19. This rearrangement joins TRBV19 to TRBJ1-6; D is undetermined. This clonotype originated in a woman in her 70s with COVID-19, enrolled during active disease. What was sequenced was peripheral blood. Here the CDR3 reads CASEEHYNSPLHF. In DNA form, the CDR3 reads TGTGCCAGTGAGGAACACTATAATTCACCCCTCCACTTT.